This T cell receptor (beta chain) was profiled in a study of cytomegalovirus exposure and HLA in healthy donors. Of note for this clone: Its specificity is unknown. Distinct nucleotide sequences in the sample also encode this CDR3.

PCR primers comprised 60 Vbeta and 13 Jbeta primers. Repertoires were generated with immunoSEQ multiplex PCR, while TCRdb's copy carries only in-frame clones and drops some. The sample holds some 96,000 clones; 55% to 75% are singletons and the top ten take 2.5% to 3.5%. Regarding the study as a whole: It was reportedly the case that the classifier diagnosed cytomegalovirus status with high specificity and sensitivity. Generally TCR sequences proved uncommon, though certain public TCRs appeared in numerous donors.

The clonotype originates from a man aged 55 to 70 in good health and CMV-seronegative. The sample comprised PBMCs.

CDR3 nucleotides: TGTGCCATCAGTGAGTCAACGGACATGGGGGAAAAACTGTTTTTT. Translation gives CAISESTDMGEKLFF. The rearrangement uses TRBV10-3 and TRBJ1-4; a possible D gene is TRBD1 (5 bases). V lost 0 bases to trimming and J lost 8 bases, with 13 bases between them. The CDR3 is 15 amino acids. Germline V lookup: CDR1 ENHRY, CDR2 SYGVKD.